This T cell receptor beta chain was observed in a study of PD-L1 blockade in urothelial cancer (dated by TCRdb to about 2017). Background on the whole study: Every patient began therapy in the mid-2010s and was given atezolizumab 1,200 mg intravenously every 3 weeks. About nine tenths of the roughly 30 patients were males with bladder-origin urothelial cancer, and about 65% of the roughly 30 reported a prior smoking history. Patients had an ECOG performance status of 0 or 1 and had received between 0 and 3 prior chemotherapy regimens. Blood samples were analyzed at two time points: 3 weeks after treatment start (second dose) and 6 weeks after treatment start. Blood samples gave a median of 141,255 T cells and approximately 80,000 unique TCRs, with a median clonality of approximately 0.08. The study, an exploratory multi-omic analysis, examined somatic, immune and clinical correlates of response to PD-L1 blockade with atezolizumab in urothelial cancer. TCR sequencing covered pretreatment tumor samples and matched, serially collected peripheral blood taken before and after atezolizumab treatment. Durable clinical benefit was defined as progression-free survival longer than 6 months, and TCR features were also tested against progression-free and overall survival. Whole exome sequencing and RNA sequencing of pretreatment tumors were performed alongside TCR sequencing in the same patients. Durable clinical benefit was achieved by nine patients but not by the remaining 20. Some 29 patients had pretreatment blood TCR-seq, about 25 had at least one posttreatment blood collection, and about 25 had tumor TCR-seq.

A cohort of approximately 31 patients with locally advanced or metastatic urothelial carcinoma, treated at Memorial Sloan Kettering on a trial protocol, was included. Peripheral blood mononuclear cells were collected pretreatment and during treatment, at between 1 and 8 total time points per patient. The Qiagen DNeasy Blood extraction kit was used to purify genomic DNA from total PBMCs and from tumor samples. PBMCs were collected pretreatment and during treatment, and were isolated and stored as previously described. Synthetic TCR analog templates were spiked into each PCR so that absolute template abundance could be estimated from read counts. The immunoSEQ assay was used to amplify TCRbeta CDR3 regions from genomic DNA with bias-controlled V and J gene primers. Sequencing of rearranged TCRbeta segments was performed at approximately 20X coverage. Concerning the study's data processing: Sequencing errors were corrected by clustering, and CDR3s were annotated against IMGT so that V, D and J genes could be assigned. Only productive TCRbeta rearrangements were used in downstream analyses, excluding out-of-frame or stop-codon sequences. Clonality was computed as one minus Shannon entropy normalized by the log of the number of unique productive sequences. Fisher's exact test with Benjamini-Hochberg correction, at a threshold of adjusted p below 0.01, was used to find clones that differed between time points or between blood and tumor. TCRdb carries this immuneACCESS record with in-frame sequences only. Its versions omit some clonotypes, under half of them owing to an unresolved V gene in the studies checked, with the rest unexplained. V and J calls and clone size come straight from that table; D and trimming were deduced from the DNA. The table for this sample lists about 88,000 clones; more than 85% of them were counted only once. The top ten constitute around a tenth of the sample.

Results and caveats for the whole study, not just this receptor: Because the sample size was small (n ≈ 29) and many exploratory analyses were performed, the results are intended to be hypothesis-generating. A pretreatment peripheral blood TCR clonality below the median was linked to improved progression-free and overall survival. Patients with durable benefit showed greater expansion of tumor-associated TCR clones in peripheral blood 3 weeks after starting treatment (n ≈ 23, p = 0.022).

Worth noting for this clone: Its antigen is currently not known. No much larger clone is present one base from it, and per-base qualities are unavailable.

CDR1 and CDR2 are read off the germline V gene as SNHLY and FYNNEI. The CDR3 starts with the cysteine, ends with the phenylalanine, and has 13 residues. Of the read, only the CDR3 DNA is kept; its 39 bases are in frame from base 1. The V end loses 6 bases and the J end loses 7 bases, and a stretch of 15 bases separates them. The sequence derives from a man in his sixties with urothelial cancer. Recombination connected TRBV2 to TRBJ1-2; the D gene remains uncertain. This sample comprised PBMCs, obtained around atezolizumab (anti-PD-L1) treatment. The CDR3 corresponds to CASSADGMGGYTF. The bases are TGTGCCAGCAGCGCGGACGGGATGGGTGGCTACACCTTC.